A single sample is the source of the 27 T cell receptor beta chains below, sequenced in a study of blood T cell repertoires in COVID-19. Generated by immunoSEQ multiplex PCR, the TCRdb table keeps only in-frame clones and is missing some. Here the sample spans roughly 100,000 clones, more than 75% being singletons. The sequenced sample consisted of peripheral blood. These receptors were collected from a human donor in a cohort sampled during active COVID-19.

The chain carries TRBV15 and TRBJ2-7; 11 bases are shared with TRBD1. The CDR3 spans 16 residues. J gave up 4 bases and V 6 bases, and 11 bases lay outside the gene matches. Germline V CDR1 and CDR2: LNHNV, YYDKDF (reference sequence). The CDR3 sequence: CATSPVVGTGGYEQYF. The CDR3 nucleotides read TGTGCCACCAGTCCCGTCGTTGGGACAGGGGGATACGAGCAGTACTTC.

The chain carries TRBV6-5 and TRBJ2-1; 11 bases agree with TRBD2. V shed 4 bases and J 6 bases; nucleotides not matched to a gene: 5. Germline loops: CDR1 MNHEY, CDR2 SVGAGI. CDR3 length: 15 amino acids. The CDR3 sequence is CASSLAGGNLNEQFF. CDR3 bases: TGTGCCAGCAGTTTAGCGGGGGGGAACCTCAATGAGCAGTTCTTC.

This rearrangement joins TRBV7-9 to TRBJ1-1, with D possibly being TRBD1 (5 bases). The V gene's germline CDR1 is SEHNR and CDR2 FQNEAQ (reference sequence). Trimming took off 3 bases at V and 0 bases at J, with 11 bases between the two ends. The CDR3 has 15 residues. The DNA for the CDR3 is TGTGCCAGCAGCTTTTTATCAGGGATGAACACTGAAGCTTTCTTT. Its protein is CASSFLSGMNTEAFF. The entire variable domain, with the rest obtained from reference TRBV7-9 and TRBJ1-1, is as follows: DTGVSQNPRHKITKRGQNVTFRCDPISEHNRLYWYRQTLGQGPEFLTYFQNEAQLEKSRLLSDRFSAERPKGSFSTLEIQRTEQGDSAMYLCASSFLSGMNTEAFFGQGTRLTVV.

V usage is TRBV2 and J usage is TRBJ2-2; 10 bases are a match to TRBD1. The CDR3 spans 16 residues. Germline V lookup: CDR1 SNHLY, CDR2 FYNNEI. V shed 6 bases, J shed 0 bases, and the junction held 4 bases outside the gene matches. CDR3 coding DNA: TGTGCCAGCAGCCGGGACAGGGGAACGAACACCGGGGAGCTGTTTTTT. This codes for CASSRDRGTNTGELFF.

CDR3 residues: CASSLRSEGTEETQYF. In DNA form, the CDR3 reads TGTGCCAGCAGCTTACGGTCAGAGGGGACAGAAGAGACCCAGTACTTC. The V and J genes are TRBV7-6 and TRBJ2-5; 7 bases are shared with TRBD1. The CDR3 consists of 16 residues. The germline V gene encodes CDR1 SGHVS and CDR2 FNYEAQ. After removal of 2 bases from V and 3 bases from J, the junction contained 9 bases not matched to a gene.

This rearrangement joins TRBV5-1 to TRBJ2-1; D is perhaps TRBD2 (6 bases). V lost 5 bases to trimming and J lost 0 bases, with 15 bases between them. CDR3 size: 16 residues. Germline V CDR1 and CDR2: SGHRS, YFSETQ. The CDR3 region is CASSSASVSSYNEQFF. For the CDR3, the DNA is TGCGCCAGCAGTTCGGCTAGCGTGAGCTCCTACAATGAGCAGTTCTTC.

V gene TRBV7-3 combines with J gene TRBJ2-2; tentatively, D is TRBD2 (5 bases). The CDR3 consists of 16 residues. The V end lost 1 base, the J end lost 1 base, and 10 bases lay between the germline ends. The germline gives CDR1 SGHTA, CDR2 FQGTGA. CDR3 sequence reads: CASSLMPGKNTGELFF. The CDR3 DNA follows: TGTGCCAGCAGCTTAATGCCCGGGAAGAACACCGGGGAGCTGTTTTTT.

The chain employs TRBV4-2 and TRBJ1-4; a weak D match, TRBD1 (5 bases). Germline CDR1 is LGHNA and CDR2 is YNFKEQ. This CDR3 is 13 amino acids long. The CDR3 here is CASGGGGEEKLFF. The CDR3 DNA is TGTGCTAGCGGGGGGGGTGGGGAAGAAAAACTGTTTTTT.

The chain uses TRBV3-1 (or the pseudogene TRBV3-2) and TRBJ2-3; D uncertain. The CDR3 covers 15 residues. Germline V gene sequence: CDR1 LGHDT, CDR2 YNNKEL (reference sequence). With 0 bases removed from V and 0 bases from J, the gap between germline ends came to 7 bases. CDR3: CASSQDSSSTDTQYF. The CDR3 nucleotides read TGTGCCAGCAGCCAAGATTCAAGCAGCACAGATACGCAGTATTTT.

The chain employs TRBV7-8 and TRBJ1-1, with 7 bases lining up with TRBD1. The CDR3 has 14 amino acids. V dropped 1 base and J dropped 5; count of bases not matched to a gene: 4. CDR1 and CDR2 from the germline V gene are SGHVS and FQNEAQ. The CDR3: CASSLVSGGTEAFF. DNA of the CDR3: TGTGCCAGCAGCTTAGTGTCAGGGGGAACTGAAGCTTTCTTT.

J is TRBJ2-2 and V is TRBV6-6; D is perhaps TRBD2 (5 bases). This CDR3 has 16 amino acids. V lost 2 bases and J 7 bases, leaving 17 bases between the germline ends. CDR1 MNHNY and CDR2 SVGAGI come from the germline V gene (reference sequence). CDR3 sequence reads: CASSYTAGPAGGELFF. The CDR3 nucleotides are TGTGCCAGCAGTTACACGGCCGGGCCTGCGGGCGGGGAGCTGTTTTTT.

This clone was observed a single time. The CDR3 bases are TGTGCCAGCAGCCCCCCCGGGCTAGCGGGAGACAATGAGCAGTTCTTC. Encoded protein: CASSPPGLAGDNEQFF. The gene calls are TRBV7-9 and TRBJ2-1; the match to TRBD2 covers 10 bases. The V and J ends lost 5 bases and 5 bases, in that order; junction bases with no gene match: 9. Germline lookup yields CDR1 SEHNR and CDR2 FQNEAQ (reference sequence). The CDR3 totals 16 residues. The full variable domain, rest sourced from reference TRBV7-9 and TRBJ2-1, is DTGVSQNPRHKITKRGQNVTFRCDPISEHNRLYWYRQTLGQGPEFLTYFQNEAQLEKSRLLSDRFSAERPKGSFSTLEIQRTEQGDSAMYLCASSPPGLAGDNEQFFGPGTRLTVL.

This clone has a single count. V usage is TRBV5-4 and J usage is TRBJ1-1, with D perhaps TRBD1 (6 bases). This CDR3 has 13 amino acids. V shed 3 bases and J shed 5 bases, with 11 bases lying between them. Germline V gene data show CDR1 as SGHNT and CDR2 as YYREEE (reference sequence). CDR3 loop: CASSWEGQTEAFF. The CDR3 DNA sequence: TGTGCCAGCAGCTGGGAGGGACAAACTGAAGCTTTCTTT.

This chain links TRBV4-1 with TRBJ2-7, with 7 bases lining up with TRBD2. Germline V gene sequence: CDR1 MGHRA, CDR2 YSYEKL. V shed 3 bases, J shed 2 bases, and the junction held 10 bases outside the gene matches. The CDR3 totals 16 residues. The CDR3 here is CASSHGLAVPPYEQYF. The CDR3 coding sequence is TGCGCCAGCAGCCACGGCCTAGCGGTGCCTCCCTACGAGCAGTACTTC.

The rearrangement joins TRBV3-1 (or the pseudogene TRBV3-2) to TRBJ1-1; D unclear. The CDR3 runs 14 residues. V lost 1 base to trimming and J lost 6 bases, with 12 bases between them. Germline V gives CDR1 LGHDT, CDR2 YNNKEL (reference sequence). The DNA of the CDR3 is TGTGCCAGCAGCCAAGCACGAAAGAGCTCTGAAGCTTTCTTT. Its translation: CASSQARKSSEAFF.

This chain connects TRBV7-7 to TRBJ2-5, with D possibly being TRBD1 (6 bases). The CDR3 length is 13 residues. Per the germline V gene, CDR1 is SSHAT and CDR2 is FNYEAQ (reference sequence). Deletions cut 4 bases from V and 2 bases from J, with 8 bases between. This CDR3 reads CASSSGQQETQYF. CDR3 in DNA: TGTGCCAGCAGCTCCGGACAGCAAGAGACCCAGTACTTC.

This chain connects TRBV11-3 to TRBJ2-7; D may be TRBD1 (6 bases). Per the germline V gene, CDR1 is SGHNT and CDR2 is YENEEA. The V end was cut by 1 base, the J end by 7 bases, with 17 bases between. The CDR3 is 15 amino acids. The CDR3, as DNA: TGTGCCAGCAGCTTAGGTGGACAGACCCAGGAAGAGCAGTACTTC. As protein: CASSLGGQTQEEQYF.

The chain couples TRBV13 to TRBJ2-1; D unclear. Germline CDR1 PRHDT, CDR2 FYEKMQ (reference sequence). The CDR3 totals 15 residues. The V gene lost 0 bases and the J gene lost 5 bases, with 11 bases spanning the gap. The CDR3 region is CASSLGGRTHNEQFF. Here the CDR3 DNA reads TGTGCCAGCAGCTTAGGTGGTAGAACGCACAATGAGCAGTTCTTC.

This clone has just a few counts. V usage is TRBV7-2 and J usage is TRBJ1-2, with TRBD1 matching over 7 bases. Trimming removed 5 bases from V and 5 bases from J; junction bases left unmatched: 11. In germline, CDR1 is SGHTA, CDR2 FQGNSA. The CDR3 runs 15 residues. The CDR3 reads CASSPRTGGRYGYTF. The CDR3 nucleotides are TGTGCCAGCAGCCCGCGGACAGGTGGACGGTATGGCTACACCTTC.

The genes are TRBV10-2 and TRBJ1-6; 11 nucleotides match TRBD1. Germline V gene lookup returns CDR1 WSHSY and CDR2 SAAADI. The CDR3 length is 13 residues. V trimming: 8 bases; J trimming: 7 bases; junction bases outside the gene matches: 1. The CDR3 nucleotides read TGCGCCAGCCGGGACAGGGGGAATTCACCCCTCCACTTT. As protein: CASRDRGNSPLHF.

The V gene is TRBV7-9, the J gene TRBJ2-1, with 13 bases aligning to TRBD2. V shed 5 bases, J shed 0 bases, and the junction held 10 bases outside the gene matches. Germline CDR1 reads SEHNR; CDR2 reads FQNEAQ (reference sequence). The CDR3 has 19 residues. The CDR3 coding sequence is TGTGCCAGCAGCCCCCCGGGACTAGCGGGGCAGAGCTCCTACAATGAGCAGTTCTTC. Protein: CASSPPGLAGQSSYNEQFF. The whole variable domain, filled in from reference TRBV7-9 and TRBJ2-1, reads DTGVSQNPRHKITKRGQNVTFRCDPISEHNRLYWYRQTLGQGPEFLTYFQNEAQLEKSRLLSDRFSAERPKGSFSTLEIQRTEQGDSAMYLCASSPPGLAGQSSYNEQFFGPGTRLTVL.

A word on this clone: Its ends do not fully match the called genes, so a read error is possible. The chain combines TRBV5-1 with TRBJ1-5; D may be TRBD1 (5 bases). Germline V gives CDR1 SGHRS, CDR2 YFSETQ. The CDR3 consists of 17 residues. CDR3 region: CASSLEPRDGGNQPQHF. CDR3 coding DNA: TGCGCCAGCAGTTTGGAACCCCGGGACGGGGGAAATCAGCCCCAGCATTTT.

The gene calls are TRBV12-3 or TRBV12-4 and TRBJ1-2; TRBD1 agrees at 9 bases. V was clipped by 5 bases and J by 6 bases; unmatched bases: 4. The CDR3 extends over 13 amino acids. The CDR3 sequence: CASSGTGRDGYTF. CDR3 nucleotides: TGTGCCAGCAGTGGGACAGGGCGGGATGGCTACACCTTC.

The gene calls are TRBV28 and TRBJ2-6, with D possibly being TRBD1 (6 bases). The V and J ends lost 6 bases and 2 bases respectively, with 11 bases between them. Germline V gives CDR1 MDHEN, CDR2 SYDVKM. CDR3 length equals 15 residues. The CDR3 spells CASSTGRTGANVLTF. The CDR3 region has the DNA TGTGCCAGCAGCACAGGGAGAACTGGGGCCAACGTCCTGACTTTC.

This rearrangement joins TRBV23-1 to TRBJ2-7, with a weak D call TRBD2 (6 bases). TRBV23-1 is given ORF status, its function remaining uncertain. The germline V and J ends were trimmed by 1 base and 2 bases, with 21 bases remaining between them. This CDR3 spans 18 amino acids. For the CDR3, the DNA is TGCGCCAGCAGTCAATATAGGGTGGAGGGGTGTCCCCCCTACGAGCAGTACTTC. Its protein is CASSQYRVEGCPPYEQYF.

V is TRBV5-1 and J is TRBJ2-1; D is perhaps TRBD1 (6 bases). The germline CDR1 and CDR2 sequences are SGHRS and YFSETQ. The CDR3 is 12 residues long. Between the trimmed V and J ends, which lost 4 bases and 9 bases, there was a span of 11 bases. The CDR3 DNA follows: TGCGCCAGCAGCGAACAGGGCATTGAGCAGTTCTTC. Translating it yields CASSEQGIEQFF. The variable domain in full, with the rest retrieved from reference TRBV5-1 and TRBJ2-1, is KAGVTQTPRYLIKTRGQQVTLSCSPISGHRSVSWYQQTPGQGLQFLFEYFSETQRNKGNFPGRFSGRQFSNSRSEMNVSTLELGDSALYLCASSEQGIEQFFGPGTRLTVL.

The chain has TRBV7-9 and TRBJ1-2; D remains unclear. The CDR3 spans 14 residues. V was trimmed by 0 bases and J by 2 bases, leaving 7 bases between them. The germline gives CDR1 SEHNR, CDR2 FQNEAQ (reference sequence). The CDR3 is CASSLAGANYGYTF. The CDR3 DNA reads as TGTGCCAGCAGCTTAGCTGGAGCAAACTATGGCTACACCTTC.